This passage covers 6 T cell receptor beta chains from one sample sequenced in a study of T cells in Graves' hyperthyroidism and ophthalmopathy. The source material, RNA transcripts, was used to amplify TCR beta CDR3 regions. The primer set for the first-round RT-PCR of the TCR CDR3 was HTBI. MiXCR was run by TCRdb on the multiplex PCR reads, yielding one entry per CDR3 protein. The sample lists hundreds of thousands of distinct CDR3 sequences, 22% occurring once. The sample comprised blood. The source is a man aged 25-45 years with Graves' ophthalmopathy.

The gene calls are TRBV28 and TRBJ2-1, with a tentative D call TRBD2 (5 bases). The ends were cut back, 1 base at V and 7 bases at J, with 8 bases in the middle. The CDR3 spans 13 residues. Germline V gives CDR1 MDHEN, CDR2 SYDVKM. DNA of the CDR3: TGTGCCAGCAGTTTATTATCGGGAAATGAGCAGTTCTTC. Residues: CASSLLSGNEQFF.

V and J are TRBV7-9 and TRBJ2-1; TRBD2 matches at 16 bases. This CDR3 spans 20 amino acids. CDR1 is SEHNR, CDR2 FQNEAQ, per germline (reference sequence). The V segment lost 5 bases and the J segment 0 bases; nucleotides outside the gene matches: 10. The CDR3: CASSRGFGTSGRDSYNEQFF. The CDR3 DNA sequence: TGTGCCAGCAGCCGGGGTTTCGGGACTAGCGGGAGGGACTCCTACAATGAGCAGTTCTTC.

The table lists this clonotype with many counts. J is TRBJ1-2 and V is TRBV9, with a tentative D call TRBD1 (5 bases). Germline CDR1 and CDR2: SGDLS and YYNGEE. Trimming pared 4 bases from V and 4 bases from J, leaving 14 bases between. This CDR3 region has 14 residues. In DNA, the CDR3 is TGTGCCAGCAGCCGCGGGACGCCTGGCTATGGCTACACCTTC. Amino acid sequence: CASSRGTPGYGYTF. Drawing the rest from reference TRBV9 and TRBJ1-2, the complete variable domain is DSGVTQTPKHLITATGQRVTLRCSPRSGDLSVYWYQQSLDQGLQFLIQYYNGEERAKGNILERFSAQQFPDLHSELNLSSLELGDSALYFCASSRGTPGYGYTFGSGTRLTVV.

The genes are TRBV6-1 and TRBJ1-4; D is ambiguous. Trimming pared 0 bases from V and 0 bases from J, leaving 8 bases between. In germline, CDR1 is MNHNS, CDR2 SASEGT. The CDR3 extends over 16 amino acids. The CDR3 reads CASSEAGIATNEKLFF. CDR3 in DNA: TGTGCCAGCAGTGAAGCGGGCATTGCAACTAATGAAAAACTGTTTTTT.

The sample holds a few counts of this clonotype. The V and J genes are TRBV27 and TRBJ1-6, with D perhaps TRBD1 (5 bases). V gave up 1 base and J gave up 7 bases, with 8 bases separating them. This CDR3 has 14 amino acids. The V gene's germline CDR1 is MNHEY and CDR2 SMNVEV (reference sequence). This CDR3 is CASSLLGDNSPLHF. DNA of the CDR3: TGTGCCAGCAGTTTATTAGGGGACAATTCACCCCTCCACTTT.

This clonotype has only a few counts. This chain joins TRBV24-1 and TRBJ1-2; D is undetermined. The V end lost 5 bases, the J end lost 5 bases, and 8 bases lay between the germline ends. The length of the CDR3 is 12 residues. Germline values: CDR1 KGHDR, CDR2 SFDVKD. The CDR3 protein is CATSVGSYGYTF. The CDR3 DNA is TGTGCCACCAGTGTGGGATCTTATGGCTACACCTTC.